These 10 T cell receptor beta chains came from one sample sequenced in a study of blood T cell repertoires in COVID-19. The assay was immunoSEQ multiplex PCR, and TCRdb's table has in-frame clones only and misses some. Here the sample spans 150,000 to 190,000 clones, around 91% being singletons. The sequencing input was peripheral blood. The receptor set was obtained from a woman in her thirties or forties with acute or convalescent COVID-19.

The chain links TRBV20-1 to TRBJ2-5, with TRBD2 matching 7 bases. V shed 3 bases, J shed 14 bases, and the junction held 6 bases outside the gene matches. Germline CDR1 is DFQATT and CDR2 is SNEGSKA (reference sequence). The CDR3 contains 10 residues. CDR3 nucleotide sequence: TGCAGTGCTAGGGCGGGGGAGGATTACTTC. Its protein is CSARAGEDYF.

As to this clone: At one end the junction does not follow the germline gene, possibly because of a read error. The gene calls are TRBV6-1 and TRBJ1-5; 10 bases are a match to TRBD1. Germline V lookup: CDR1 MNHNS, CDR2 SASEGT. This CDR3 is 16 amino acids long. The chain's CDR3 is CASREVGQGGRQPQHF. The DNA of the CDR3 is TGTGCCAGCAGAGAAGTTGGACAGGGGGGTAGACAGCCCCAGCATTTT.

The rearrangement joins TRBV18 to TRBJ2-1; D is uncertain. CDR3 length: 16 amino acids. Trimming removed 0 bases from V and 6 bases from J, with 15 bases in between. CDR1 KGHSH and CDR2 LQKENI come from the germline V gene. This CDR3 is CASSPPSHSTRNEQFF. The CDR3 DNA is TGTGCCAGCTCACCACCTAGTCACTCCACTCGCAATGAGCAGTTCTTC.

This rearrangement joins TRBV5-1 to TRBJ1-4; D gene ambiguous. The CDR3 length is 16 residues. CDR1 and CDR2 from the germline V gene are SGHRS and YFSETQ. With 1 base removed from V and 0 bases from J, the gap between germline ends came to 10 bases. CDR3 nucleotide sequence: TGCGCCAGCAGCTTGTCTCCAGGTGCAACTAATGAAAAACTGTTTTTT. This codes for CASSLSPGATNEKLFF.

This sequence joins TRBV7-2 and TRBJ1-1; TRBD1 matches at 7 bases. From germline, CDR1 is SGHTA and CDR2 FQGNSA. The CDR3 sequence is 14 residues long. V was pared by 5 bases and J by 1 base, with 4 bases of the junction left unmatched. CDR3 loop: CASSLQGGNTEAFF. CDR3 bases: TGTGCCAGCAGCCTCCAGGGGGGGAACACTGAAGCTTTCTTT.

This rearrangement joins TRBV11-3 to TRBJ2-2, with 13 bases aligning to TRBD2. The germline V gene has CDR1 SGHNT and CDR2 YENEEA. The CDR3 is 16 amino acids. V gave up 6 bases and J gave up 4 bases; unmatched junction bases: 5. CDR3: CASRGLAGFGTGELFF. The CDR3 region has the DNA TGTGCCAGCAGGGGACTAGCGGGATTCGGCACCGGGGAGCTGTTTTTT. Complete variable domain (other parts from reference TRBV11-3 and TRBJ2-2): EAGVVQSPRYKIIEKKQPVAFWCNPISGHNTLYWYLQNLGQGPELLIRYENEEAVDDSQLPKDRFSAERLKGVDSTLKIQPAELGDSAVYLCASRGLAGFGTGELFFGEGSRLTVL.

Here the CDR3 reads CASSLTLGSQETQYF. CDR3 coding DNA: TGTGCCAGCAGCTTAACGTTGGGGAGTCAAGAGACCCAGTACTTC. The V gene is TRBV7-3, the J gene TRBJ2-5; a weak D match, TRBD2 (5 bases). V dropped 0 bases and J dropped 2 bases, with 10 bases sitting between them. In germline, CDR1 is SGHTA, CDR2 FQGTGA. This CDR3 region has 15 residues.

In this sample, this clone turned up once. The rearrangement uses TRBV12-3 or TRBV12-4 and TRBJ2-1, with a possible D match to TRBD1 (6 bases). The CDR3 has 13 amino acids. V was clipped by 10 bases and J by 7 bases, with 17 bases between them. CDR3 coding DNA: TGTGCCACCGAAGCCCATAGGGGGAATGAGCAGTTCTTC. Translation: CATEAHRGNEQFF.

The chain links TRBV2 to TRBJ1-1; tentatively, D is TRBD1 (6 bases). This CDR3 spans 13 amino acids. V shed 6 bases and J shed 5 bases, with 13 bases lying between them. Germline assignment: CDR1 SNHLY and CDR2 FYNNEI. The CDR3 protein is CASRAGAATEAFF. DNA of the CDR3: TGTGCCAGCAGGGCAGGGGCGGCTACTGAAGCTTTCTTT.

The chain carries TRBV15 and TRBJ1-1; 8 nucleotides align to TRBD1. The germline gives CDR1 LNHNV, CDR2 YYDKDF (reference sequence). Germline trimming cut 3 bases from V and 0 bases from J; bases unmatched to any gene: 3. The CDR3 length is 15 residues. CDR3: CATSRDRALNTEAFF. The CDR3 nucleotides are TGTGCCACCAGCAGGGACAGGGCTTTGAACACTGAAGCTTTCTTT. The whole variable domain, remainder taken from reference TRBV15 and TRBJ1-1, is DAMVIQNPRYQVTQFGKPVTLSCSQTLNHNVMYWYQQKSSQAPKLLFHYYDKDFNNEADTPDNFQSRRPNTSFCFLDIRSPGLGDTAMYLCATSRDRALNTEAFFGQGTRLTVV.